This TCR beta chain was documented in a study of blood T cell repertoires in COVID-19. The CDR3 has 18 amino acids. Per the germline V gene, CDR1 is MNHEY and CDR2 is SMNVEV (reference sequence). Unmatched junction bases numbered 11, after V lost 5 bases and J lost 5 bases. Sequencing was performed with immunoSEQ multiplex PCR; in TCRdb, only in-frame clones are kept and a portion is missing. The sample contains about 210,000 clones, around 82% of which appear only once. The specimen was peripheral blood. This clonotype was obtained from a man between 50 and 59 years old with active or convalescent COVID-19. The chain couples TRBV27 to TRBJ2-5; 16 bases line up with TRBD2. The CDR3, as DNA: TGTGCCAGCAGTCCCAACCTGGGACTAGCGGGAGGGGATGAGACCCAGTACTTC. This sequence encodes CASSPNLGLAGGDETQYF.